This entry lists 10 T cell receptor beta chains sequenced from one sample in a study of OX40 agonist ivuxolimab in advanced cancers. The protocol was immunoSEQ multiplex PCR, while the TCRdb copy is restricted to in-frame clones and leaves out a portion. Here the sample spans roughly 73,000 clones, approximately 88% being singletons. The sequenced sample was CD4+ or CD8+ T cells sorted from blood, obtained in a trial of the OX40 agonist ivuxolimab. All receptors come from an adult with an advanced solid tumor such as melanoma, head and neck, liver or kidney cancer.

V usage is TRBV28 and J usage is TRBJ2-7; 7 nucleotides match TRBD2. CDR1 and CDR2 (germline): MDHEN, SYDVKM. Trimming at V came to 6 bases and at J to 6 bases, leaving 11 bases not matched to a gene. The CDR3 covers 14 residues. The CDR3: CASSRSGGVREQYF. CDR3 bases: TGTGCCAGCAGCCGTTCGGGAGGCGTCCGCGAGCAGTACTTC.

CDR3 nucleotides: TGTGCCAGCAGTTTGGCCGGACCAAGCGGGGAGCTGTTTTTT. It yields the protein CASSLAGPSGELFF. V and J are TRBV28 and TRBJ2-2, with no clear D. Germline values: CDR1 MDHEN, CDR2 SYDVKM. The CDR3 spans 14 residues. Trimming shortened V by 3 bases and J by 7 bases, and 12 bases separated the two germline ends.

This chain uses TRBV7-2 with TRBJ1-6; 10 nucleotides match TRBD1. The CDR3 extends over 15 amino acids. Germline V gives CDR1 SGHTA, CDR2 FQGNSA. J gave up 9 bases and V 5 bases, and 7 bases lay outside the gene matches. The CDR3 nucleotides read TGTGCCAGCAGCATTGCCGGGACAGGGGTTTCACCCCTCCACTTT. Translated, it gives CASSIAGTGVSPLHF.

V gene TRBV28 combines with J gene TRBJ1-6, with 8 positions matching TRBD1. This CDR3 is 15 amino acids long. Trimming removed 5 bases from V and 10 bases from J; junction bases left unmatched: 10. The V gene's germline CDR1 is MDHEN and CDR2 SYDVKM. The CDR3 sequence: CASSPVRTGKSPLHF. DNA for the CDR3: TGTGCCAGCAGTCCGGTAAGGACAGGGAAATCACCCCTCCACTTT.

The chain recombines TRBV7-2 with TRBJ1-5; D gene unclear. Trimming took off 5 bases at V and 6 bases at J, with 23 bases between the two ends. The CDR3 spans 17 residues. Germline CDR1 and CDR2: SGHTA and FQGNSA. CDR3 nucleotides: TGTGCCAGCAGCCCCCCGGGTAGCGGCAGGCCAGGTCAGCCCCAGCATTTT. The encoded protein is CASSPPGSGRPGQPQHF.

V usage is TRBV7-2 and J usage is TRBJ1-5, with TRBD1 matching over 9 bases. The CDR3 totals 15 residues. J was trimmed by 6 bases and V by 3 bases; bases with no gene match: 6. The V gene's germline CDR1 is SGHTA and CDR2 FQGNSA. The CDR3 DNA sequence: TGTGCCAGCAGCTTTCGGACAGGGGTTAGTCAGCCCCAGCATTTT. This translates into CASSFRTGVSQPQHF.

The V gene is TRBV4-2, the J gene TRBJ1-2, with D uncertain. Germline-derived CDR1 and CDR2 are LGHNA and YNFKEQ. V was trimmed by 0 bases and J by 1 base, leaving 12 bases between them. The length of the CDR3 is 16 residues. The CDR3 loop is CASSQDGVGGNYGYTF. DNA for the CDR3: TGTGCCAGCAGCCAAGATGGGGTTGGAGGTAACTATGGCTACACCTTC.

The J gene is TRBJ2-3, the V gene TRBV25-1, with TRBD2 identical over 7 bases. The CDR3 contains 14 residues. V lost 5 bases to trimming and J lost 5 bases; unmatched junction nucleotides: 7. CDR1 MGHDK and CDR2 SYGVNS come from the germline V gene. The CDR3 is CASSRRERGDTQYF. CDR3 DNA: TGTGCCAGCAGTAGGCGGGAGCGGGGAGATACGCAGTATTTT.

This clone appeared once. CDR3 amino acids: CASSLARQGQVEAFF. The CDR3 DNA reads TGTGCCAGCAGCCTTGCCCGCCAAGGACAGGTTGAAGCTTTCTTT. This chain connects TRBV6-5 to TRBJ1-1; 7 bases match TRBD1. This CDR3 has 15 residues. The germline CDR1 and CDR2 sequences are MNHEY and SVGAGI. V lost 6 bases, J lost 7 bases, and 14 bases stayed unmatched.

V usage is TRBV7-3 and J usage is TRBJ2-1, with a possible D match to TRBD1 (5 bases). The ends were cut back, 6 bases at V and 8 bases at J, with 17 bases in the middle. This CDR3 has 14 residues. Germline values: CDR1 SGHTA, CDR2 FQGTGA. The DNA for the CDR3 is TGTGCCAGCAGTACCAGGGCCGGCTCGGATGAGCAGTTCTTC. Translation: CASSTRAGSDEQFF.